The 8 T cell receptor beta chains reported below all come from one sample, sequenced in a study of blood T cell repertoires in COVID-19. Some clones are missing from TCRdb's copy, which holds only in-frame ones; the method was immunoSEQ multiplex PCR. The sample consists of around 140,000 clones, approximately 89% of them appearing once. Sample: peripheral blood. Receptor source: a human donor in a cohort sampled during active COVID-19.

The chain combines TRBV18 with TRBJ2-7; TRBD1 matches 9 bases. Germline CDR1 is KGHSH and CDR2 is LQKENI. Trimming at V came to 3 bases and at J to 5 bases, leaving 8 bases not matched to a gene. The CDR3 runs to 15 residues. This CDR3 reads CASSPLGTGIHEQYF. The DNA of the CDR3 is TGTGCCAGCTCACCGCTGGGGACAGGGATCCACGAGCAGTACTTC. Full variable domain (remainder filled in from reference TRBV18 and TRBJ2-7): NAGVMQNPRHLVRRRGQEARLRCSPMKGHSHVYWYRQLPEEGLKFMVYLQKENIIDESGMPKERFSAEFPKEGPSILRIQQVVRGDSAAYFCASSPLGTGIHEQYFGPGTRLTVT.

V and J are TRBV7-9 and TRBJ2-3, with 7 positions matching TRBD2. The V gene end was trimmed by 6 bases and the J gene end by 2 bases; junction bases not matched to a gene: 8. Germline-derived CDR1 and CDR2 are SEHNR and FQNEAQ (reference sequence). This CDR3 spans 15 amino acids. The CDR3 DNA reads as TGTGCCAGCAGAAAGGGCGGGAGATTCACAGATACGCAGTATTTT. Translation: CASRKGGRFTDTQYF.

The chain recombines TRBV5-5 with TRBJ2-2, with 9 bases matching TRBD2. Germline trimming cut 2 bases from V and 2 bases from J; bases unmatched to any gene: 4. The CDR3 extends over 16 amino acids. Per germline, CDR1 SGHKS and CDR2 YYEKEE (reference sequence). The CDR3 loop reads CASSFGTSHNTGELFF. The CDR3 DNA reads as TGTGCCAGCAGCTTCGGGACTAGCCATAACACCGGGGAGCTGTTTTTT.

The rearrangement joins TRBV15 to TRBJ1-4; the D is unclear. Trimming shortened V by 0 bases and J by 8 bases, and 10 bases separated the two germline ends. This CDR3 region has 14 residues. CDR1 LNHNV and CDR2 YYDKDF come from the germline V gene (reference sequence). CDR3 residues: CATSRDMVAEKLFF. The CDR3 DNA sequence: TGTGCCACCAGCAGAGACATGGTAGCGGAAAAACTGTTTTTT. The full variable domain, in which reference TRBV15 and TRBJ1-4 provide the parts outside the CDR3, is DAMVIQNPRYQVTQFGKPVTLSCSQTLNHNVMYWYQQKSSQAPKLLFHYYDKDFNNEADTPDNFQSRRPNTSFCFLDIRSPGLGDTAMYLCATSRDMVAEKLFFGSGTQLSVL.

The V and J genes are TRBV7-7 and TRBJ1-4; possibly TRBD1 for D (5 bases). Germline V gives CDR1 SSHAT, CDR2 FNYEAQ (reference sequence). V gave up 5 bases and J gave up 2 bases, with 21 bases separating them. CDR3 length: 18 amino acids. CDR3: CASSKGTLESPTNEKLFF. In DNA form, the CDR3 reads TGTGCCAGCAGCAAAGGGACTTTAGAAAGTCCGACTAATGAAAAACTGTTTTTT.

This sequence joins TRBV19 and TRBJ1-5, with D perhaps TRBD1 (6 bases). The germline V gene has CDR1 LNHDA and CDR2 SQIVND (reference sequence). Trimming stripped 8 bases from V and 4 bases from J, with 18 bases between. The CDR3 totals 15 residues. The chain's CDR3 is CASRRVSRGNQPQHF. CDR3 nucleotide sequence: TGTGCCAGTCGGCGGGTTTCTAGGGGGAATCAGCCCCAGCATTTT.

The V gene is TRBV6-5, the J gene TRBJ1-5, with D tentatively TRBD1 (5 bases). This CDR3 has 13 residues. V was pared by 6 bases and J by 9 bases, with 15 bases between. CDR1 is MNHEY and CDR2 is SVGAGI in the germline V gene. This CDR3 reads CASRGGRNRPQHF. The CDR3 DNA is TGTGCCAGCAGGGGGGGGAGGAATAGGCCCCAGCATTTT.

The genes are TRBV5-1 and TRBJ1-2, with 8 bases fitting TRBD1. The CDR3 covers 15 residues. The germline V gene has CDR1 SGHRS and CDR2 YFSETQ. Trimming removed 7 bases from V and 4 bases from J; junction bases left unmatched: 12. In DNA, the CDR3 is TGCGCCAGCGGCCGGACAGGGTACCGCGGCTATGGCTACACCTTC. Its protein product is CASGRTGYRGYGYTF.